Presented here are 4 T cell receptor beta chains from one specimen sequenced in a study of blood T cells in healthy people across ages. Using a J-beta primer mix together with a sample-barcoded 5' primer, a second PCR was run for 7 to 11 cycles. In TCRdb, the 5' RACE reads were re-called with MiXCR into one record per CDR3 protein. This sample has just over 800,000 distinct CDR3 sequences; around two thirds occur once, and the top ten carry roughly 25%. The sequenced material came from blood. These receptors came from a man aged 25-45 years in good health.

With regard to this clonotype: A single base separates this from a much larger clone, so it may be a read error. The chain employs TRBV5-1 and TRBJ1-5; no clear D gene. CDR1 SGHRS and CDR2 YFSETQ come from the germline V gene. CDR3 length: 15 amino acids. The CDR3 region has the DNA TGCGCCAGCAGCCTTGACCTATCCCAAAATCAGCCCCTGCATTTT. This codes for CASSLDLSQNQPLHF. The full variable domain, completed using reference TRBV5-1 and TRBJ1-5, is KAGVTQTPRYLIKTRGQQVTLSCSPISGHRSVSWYQQTPGQGLQFLFEYFSETQRNKGNFPGRFSGRQFSNSRSEMNVSTLELGDSALYLCASSLDLSQNQPLHFGDGTRLSIL.

This clonotype was picked up one time. This chain uses TRBV21-1 with TRBJ2-1; the table assigns TRBD2, which was not confirmed against the DNA. TRBV21-1 is a documented pseudogene. The CDR3 consists of 16 residues. The CDR3 here is CASSKWLAGAPREQFF. CDR3 coding DNA: TGTGCCAGCAGCAAATGGCTAGCGGGGGCCCCTCGTGAGCAGTTCTTC.

This clonotype was seen a few times. This chain links TRBV6-2 or TRBV6-3 with TRBJ1-2, with D uncertain. The length of the CDR3 is 14 residues. Germline values: CDR1 MNHEY, CDR2 SVGEGT. Trimming removed 7 bases from V and 5 bases from J, with 17 bases in between. The CDR3 here is CASTDSGNFYGYTF. The DNA for the CDR3 is TGTGCCAGCACCGACTCAGGAAACTTTTATGGCTACACCTTC.

Points on this clonotype: A much larger clone lies one base from this, so it may be a read error. The rearrangement joins TRBV6-5 to TRBJ2-7; D is unclear. V shed 6 bases and J shed 9 bases, with 15 bases lying between them. The V gene's germline CDR1 is MNHEY and CDR2 SVGAGI. This CDR3 contains 12 residues. The CDR3 spells CASSSVGSVQYF. The CDR3 coding sequence is TGTGCCAGCAGCTCGGTAGGCTCCGTGCAGTACTTC.